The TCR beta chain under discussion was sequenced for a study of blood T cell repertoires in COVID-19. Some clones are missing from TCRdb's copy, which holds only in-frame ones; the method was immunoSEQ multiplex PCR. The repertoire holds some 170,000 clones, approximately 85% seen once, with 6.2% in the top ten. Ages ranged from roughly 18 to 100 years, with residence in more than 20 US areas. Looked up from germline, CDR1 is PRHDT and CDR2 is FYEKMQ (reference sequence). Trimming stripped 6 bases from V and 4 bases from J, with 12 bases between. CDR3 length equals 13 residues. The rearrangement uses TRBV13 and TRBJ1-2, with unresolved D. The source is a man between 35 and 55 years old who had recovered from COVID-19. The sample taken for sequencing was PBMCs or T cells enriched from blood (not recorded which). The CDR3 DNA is TGTGCCAGCAGTCCGGCAGGTCCCTATGGCTACACCTTC. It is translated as CASSPAGPYGYTF.